Here is one T cell receptor beta chain with its context. The antigen remains unidentified. The data belong to a study of CD8+CD57+ T cells in acquired aplastic anemia. Study overall: On average, sorted CD4+ and CD8+ cells gave about 2.9 ug of DNA.

The study profiled TCR beta VDJ and CDR3 using genomic DNA as template. TCRdb re-derived calls from the reads in MiXCR, one entry per CDR3 protein. Here the sample spans some 160,000 distinct CDR3 sequences, around half being singletons. Patients sequenced had flow cytometry evidence of CD8+CD57+ cell expansion. Everyone among the patients had severe acquired aplastic anemia. Study conclusions and caveats: For CD8+ Simpson's diversity, patients and controls showed no significant difference. Comparison of patients with controls identified about 30 shared CD8+ CDR3 sequences.

Germline V gives CDR1 SNHLY, CDR2 FYNNEI. The V end was cut by 7 bases, the J end by 5 bases, with 17 bases between. The length of the CDR3 is 14 residues. This receptor was obtained from a human donor with aplastic anemia. The sequenced sample was sorted CD4+, CD8+, or CD8+CD57+ T cells (not recorded which) from PBMCs. The V call is TRBV2, the J call TRBJ1-1, with D tentatively TRBD1 (5 bases). CDR3 residues: CASTGKGIRTEAFF. CDR3 in DNA: TGTGCCAGCACCGGCAAGGGGATAAGAACTGAAGCTTTCTTT.